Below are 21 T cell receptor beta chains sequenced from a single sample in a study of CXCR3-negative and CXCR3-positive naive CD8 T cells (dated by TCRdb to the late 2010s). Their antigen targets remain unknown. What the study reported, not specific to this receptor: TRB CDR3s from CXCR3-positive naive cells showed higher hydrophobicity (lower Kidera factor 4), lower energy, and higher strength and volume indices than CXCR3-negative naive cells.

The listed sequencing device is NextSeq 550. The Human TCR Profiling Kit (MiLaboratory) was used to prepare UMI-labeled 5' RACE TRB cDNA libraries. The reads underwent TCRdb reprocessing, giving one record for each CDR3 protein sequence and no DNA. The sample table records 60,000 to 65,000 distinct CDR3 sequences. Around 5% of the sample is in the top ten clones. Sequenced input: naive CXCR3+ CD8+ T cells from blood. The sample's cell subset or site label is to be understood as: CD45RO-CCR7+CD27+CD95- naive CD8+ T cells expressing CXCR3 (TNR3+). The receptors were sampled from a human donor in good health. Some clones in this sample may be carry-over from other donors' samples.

CDR3 loop: CSVDPLAAGYADTQYF. The chain recombines TRBV29-1 with TRBJ2-3; TCRdb lists TRBD2, though no DNA is available to test this call. The germline gives CDR1 SQVTM, CDR2 ANQGSEA. CDR3 length equals 16 residues.

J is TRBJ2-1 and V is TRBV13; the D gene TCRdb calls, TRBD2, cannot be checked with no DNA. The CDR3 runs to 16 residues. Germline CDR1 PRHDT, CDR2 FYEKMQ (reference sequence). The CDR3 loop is CASSTKSGGLYNEQFF.

CDR3 in amino acids: CASSLTWTSGDPHQETQYF. This chain connects TRBV11-1 to TRBJ2-5; there is no DNA to check the TCRdb D call of TRBD2. The CDR3 spans 19 residues. Germline V lookup: CDR1 SGHAT, CDR2 FQDESV (reference sequence).

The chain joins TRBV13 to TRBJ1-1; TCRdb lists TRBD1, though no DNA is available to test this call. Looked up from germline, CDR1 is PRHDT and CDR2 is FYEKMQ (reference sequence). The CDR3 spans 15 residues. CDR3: CASSPGQGMNTEAFF.

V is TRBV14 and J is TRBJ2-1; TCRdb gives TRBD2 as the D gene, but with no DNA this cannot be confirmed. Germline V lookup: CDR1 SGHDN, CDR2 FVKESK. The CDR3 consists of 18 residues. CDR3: CASSQDSQDLSSYNEQFF.

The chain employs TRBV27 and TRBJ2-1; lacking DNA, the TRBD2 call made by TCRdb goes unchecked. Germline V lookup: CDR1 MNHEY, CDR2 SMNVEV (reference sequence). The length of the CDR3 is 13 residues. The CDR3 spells CASSSDYFNEQFF.

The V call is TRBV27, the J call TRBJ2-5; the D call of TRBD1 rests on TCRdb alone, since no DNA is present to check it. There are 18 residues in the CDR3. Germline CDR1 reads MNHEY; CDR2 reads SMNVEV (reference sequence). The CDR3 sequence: CASSLSVGTGLNRETQYF.

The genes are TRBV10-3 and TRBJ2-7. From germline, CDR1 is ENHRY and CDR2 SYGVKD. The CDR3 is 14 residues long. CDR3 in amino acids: CASRKDDSSYEQYF.

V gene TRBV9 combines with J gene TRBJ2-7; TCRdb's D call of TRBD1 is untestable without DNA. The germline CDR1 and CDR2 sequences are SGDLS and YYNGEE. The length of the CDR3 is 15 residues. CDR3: CASSATGTGGSEQYF.

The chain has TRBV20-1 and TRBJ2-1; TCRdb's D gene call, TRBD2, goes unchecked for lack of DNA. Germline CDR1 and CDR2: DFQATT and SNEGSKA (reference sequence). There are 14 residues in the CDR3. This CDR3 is CSARDGGGGNEQFF.

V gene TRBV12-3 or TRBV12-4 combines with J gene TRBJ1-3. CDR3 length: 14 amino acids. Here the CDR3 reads CASSLQGSGNTIYF.

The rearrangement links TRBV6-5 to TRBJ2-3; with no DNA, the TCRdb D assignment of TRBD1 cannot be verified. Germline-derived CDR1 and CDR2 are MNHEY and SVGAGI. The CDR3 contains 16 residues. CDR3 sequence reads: CASSPPRGEEANTQYF.

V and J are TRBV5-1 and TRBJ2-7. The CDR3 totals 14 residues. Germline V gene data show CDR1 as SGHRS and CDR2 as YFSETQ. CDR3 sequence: CASSFIQTSDEQYF.

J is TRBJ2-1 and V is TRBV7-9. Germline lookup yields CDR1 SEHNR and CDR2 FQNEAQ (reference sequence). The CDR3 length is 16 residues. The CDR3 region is CASSTTMADSYNEQFF.

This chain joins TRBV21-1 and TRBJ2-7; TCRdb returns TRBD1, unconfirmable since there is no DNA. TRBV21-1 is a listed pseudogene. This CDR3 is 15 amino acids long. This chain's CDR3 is CASSRQGIRTYEQYF.

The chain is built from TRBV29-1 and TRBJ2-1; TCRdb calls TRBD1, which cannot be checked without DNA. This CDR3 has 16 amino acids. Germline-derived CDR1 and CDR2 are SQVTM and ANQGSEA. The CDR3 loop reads CSVEERGQGAYNEQFF.

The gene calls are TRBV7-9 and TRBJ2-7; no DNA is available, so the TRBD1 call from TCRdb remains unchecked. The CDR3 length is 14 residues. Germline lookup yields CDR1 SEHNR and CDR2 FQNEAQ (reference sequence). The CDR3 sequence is CASSLTGATYEQYF.

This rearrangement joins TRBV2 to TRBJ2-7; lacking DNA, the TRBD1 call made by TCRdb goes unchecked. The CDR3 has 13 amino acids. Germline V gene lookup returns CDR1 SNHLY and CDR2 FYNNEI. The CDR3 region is CASRGQVSYEQYF.

The CDR3 sequence: CASSQDSGAGFNEQFF. The chain employs TRBV4-3 and TRBJ2-1; lacking DNA, the TRBD1 call made by TCRdb goes unchecked. The CDR3 contains 16 residues. In germline, CDR1 is LGHNA, CDR2 YSLEER.

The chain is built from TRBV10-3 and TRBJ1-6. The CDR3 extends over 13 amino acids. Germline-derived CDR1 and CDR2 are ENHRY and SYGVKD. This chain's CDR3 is CAAQVDDDSPLHF.

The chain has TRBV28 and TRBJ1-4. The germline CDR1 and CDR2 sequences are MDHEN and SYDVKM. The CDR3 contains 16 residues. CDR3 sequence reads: CASRPTEGATNEKLFF.